This T cell receptor beta chain was captured in a study of cytomegalovirus exposure and HLA in healthy donors. The PCR contained 60 Vbeta and 13 Jbeta primers. Assay: immunoSEQ multiplex PCR; the TCRdb copy retains only in-frame clones and omits some. The sample shows around 99,000 clones, 69% of them seen only once. This clone was observed a few times. The sequence was collected from a woman in her 70s in good health and CMV-seropositive. Sample: PBMCs.

The CDR3 coding sequence is TGTGCCAGCAGCTTGGACAGGAACACTGAAGCTTTCTTT. It is translated as CASSLDRNTEAFF. The V call is TRBV7-2, the J call TRBJ1-1, with a possible D match to TRBD1 (6 bases). V was clipped by 3 bases and J by 1 base, with 6 bases between them. CDR1 and CDR2 (germline): SGHTA, FQGNSA. The CDR3 totals 13 residues.